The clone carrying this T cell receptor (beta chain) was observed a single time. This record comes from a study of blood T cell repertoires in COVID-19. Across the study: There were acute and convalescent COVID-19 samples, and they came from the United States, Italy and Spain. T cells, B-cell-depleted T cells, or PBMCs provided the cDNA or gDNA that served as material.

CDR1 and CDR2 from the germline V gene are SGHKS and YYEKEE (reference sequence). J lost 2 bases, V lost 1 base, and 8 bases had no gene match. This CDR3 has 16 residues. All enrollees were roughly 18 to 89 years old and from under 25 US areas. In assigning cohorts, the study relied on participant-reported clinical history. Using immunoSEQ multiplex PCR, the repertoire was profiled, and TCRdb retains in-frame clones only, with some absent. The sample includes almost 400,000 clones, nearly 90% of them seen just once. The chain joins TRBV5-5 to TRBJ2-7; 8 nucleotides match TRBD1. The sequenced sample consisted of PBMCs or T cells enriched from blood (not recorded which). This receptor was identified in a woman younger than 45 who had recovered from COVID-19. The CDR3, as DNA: TGTGCCAGCAGCTTGCGTCAGGGGGCCCCCCCCTACGAGCAGTACTTC. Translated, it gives CASSLRQGAPPYEQYF.